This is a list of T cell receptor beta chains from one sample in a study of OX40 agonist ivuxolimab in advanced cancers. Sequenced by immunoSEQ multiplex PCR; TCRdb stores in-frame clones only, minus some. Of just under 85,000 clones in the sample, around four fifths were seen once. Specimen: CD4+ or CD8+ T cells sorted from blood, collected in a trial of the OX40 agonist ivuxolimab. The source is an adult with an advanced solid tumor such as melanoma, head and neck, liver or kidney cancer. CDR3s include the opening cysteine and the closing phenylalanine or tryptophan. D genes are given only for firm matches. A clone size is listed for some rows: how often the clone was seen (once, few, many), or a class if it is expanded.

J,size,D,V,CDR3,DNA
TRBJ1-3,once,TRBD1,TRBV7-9,CASSPDRARSSGNTIYF,TGTGCCAGCAGCCCGGACAGGGCCCGAAGTTCTGGAAACACCATATATTTT
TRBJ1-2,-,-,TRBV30,CAWSVLEGGYGYTF,TGTGCCTGGAGTGTACTGGAGGGTGGCTATGGCTACACCTTC
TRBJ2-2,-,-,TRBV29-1,CSAEPDRGIGTGELFF,TGCAGCGCAGAACCCGACCGGGGTATCGGAACCGGGGAGCTGTTTTTT
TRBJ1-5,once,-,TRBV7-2,CASSSPGKRDQPQHF,TGTGCCAGCAGCTCGCCCGGGAAAAGGGATCAGCCCCAGCATTTT
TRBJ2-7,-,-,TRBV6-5,CASSYRGGYEQYF,TGTGCCAGCAGTTACCGTGGCGGCTACGAGCAGTACTTC
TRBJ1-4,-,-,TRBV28,CASRTQGGTNEKLFF,TGTGCCAGCAGGACCCAAGGGGGGACTAATGAAAAACTGTTTTTT
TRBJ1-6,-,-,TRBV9,CASSDLGSYNSPLHF,TGTGCCAGCAGTGATCTGGGTTCCTATAATTCACCCCTCCACTTT
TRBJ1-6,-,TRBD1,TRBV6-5,CASSRTGKNSPLHF,TGTGCCAGCAGCAGGACAGGGAAAAATTCACCCCTCCACTTT
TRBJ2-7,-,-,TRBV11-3,CASSLAGDTSYEQYF,TGTGCCAGCAGCTTAGCCGGGGACACGTCCTACGAGCAGTACTTC
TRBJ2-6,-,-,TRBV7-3,CASSLLQGSSGANVLTF,TGTGCCAGCAGCTTACTGCAGGGTAGTTCTGGGGCCAACGTCCTGACTTTC
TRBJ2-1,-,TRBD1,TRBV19,CASQPTGGSYNEQFF,TGTGCCAGCCAACCGACAGGGGGCTCCTACAATGAGCAGTTCTTC
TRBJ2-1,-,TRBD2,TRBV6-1,CASSEARGGVNEQFF,TGTGCCAGCAGTGAAGCGCGGGGGGGCGTGAATGAGCAGTTCTTC
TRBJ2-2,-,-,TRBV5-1,CASSSDQGYTGELFF,TGCGCCAGCAGCTCGGACCAGGGGTACACCGGGGAGCTGTTTTTT
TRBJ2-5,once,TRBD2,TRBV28,CASRSNGGEETQYF,TGTGCCAGCAGGTCGAACGGGGGGGAAGAGACCCAGTACTTC
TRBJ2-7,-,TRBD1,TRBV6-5,CASHTGTGSYEQYF,TGTGCCAGCCACACCGGGACAGGGTCCTACGAGCAGTACTTC
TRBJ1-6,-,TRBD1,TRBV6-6,CASSYQGQGNSPLHF,TGTGCCAGCAGTTACCAAGGACAGGGTAATTCACCCCTCCACTTT
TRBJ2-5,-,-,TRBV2,CASGVREMETQYF,TGTGCCAGCGGTGTCAGGGAGATGGAGACCCAGTACTTC
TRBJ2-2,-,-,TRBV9,CASSGQVNTGELFF,TGTGCCAGCAGCGGACAGGTGAACACCGGGGAGCTGTTTTTT
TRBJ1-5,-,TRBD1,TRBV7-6,CASSSSSGTGGRAQHF,TGTGCCAGCAGCTCCTCATCAGGGACAGGGGGCAGGGCCCAGCATTTT
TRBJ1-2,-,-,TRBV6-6,CASTGERNGYTF,TGTGCCAGCACCGGGGAGCGGAATGGCTACACCTTC
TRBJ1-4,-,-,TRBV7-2,CASSLAQSANEKLFF,TGTGCCAGCAGCTTAGCACAGTCGGCTAATGAAAAACTGTTTTTT
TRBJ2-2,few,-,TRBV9,CASSVENTGELFF,TGTGCCAGCAGCGTAGAAAACACCGGGGAGCTGTTTTTT
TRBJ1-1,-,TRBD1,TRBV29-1,CSVEGQGALNTEAFF,TGCAGCGTTGAGGGACAGGGGGCCCTGAACACTGAAGCTTTCTTT
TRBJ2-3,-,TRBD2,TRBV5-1,CASRSSGGTTDTQYF,TGCGCCAGCAGATCTAGCGGGGGGACCACAGATACGCAGTATTTT
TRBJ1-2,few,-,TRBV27,CASSPLGVSGVGYGYTF,TGTGCCAGCAGTCCCCTTGGCGTGTCAGGGGTCGGCTATGGCTACACCTTC
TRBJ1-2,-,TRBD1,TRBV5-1,CASSTGQMNFYGYTF,TGCGCCAGCAGCACGGGACAGATGAATTTCTATGGCTACACCTTC
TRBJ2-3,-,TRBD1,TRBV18,CASSSGQEYSTDTQYF,TGTGCCAGCTCAAGCGGACAGGAATATAGCACAGATACGCAGTATTTT
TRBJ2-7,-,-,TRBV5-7,CASSFPGGGGSSYEQYF,TGTGCCAGCAGCTTTCCCGGGGGCGGGGGTAGCTCCTACGAGCAGTACTTC
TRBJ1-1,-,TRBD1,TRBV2,CASDRGGTEAFF,TGTGCCTCTGACAGGGGAGGTACTGAAGCTTTCTTT
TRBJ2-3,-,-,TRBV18,CASSPLTGISTDTQYF,TGTGCCAGCTCACCGCTCACAGGGATCAGCACAGATACGCAGTATTTT
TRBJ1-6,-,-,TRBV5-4,CASSLASDRNSPLHF,TGTGCCAGCAGCTTGGCCTCCGACCGCAATTCACCCCTCCACTTT
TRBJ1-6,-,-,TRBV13,CASSLGRRNSPLHF,TGTGCCAGCAGCTTGGGTCGTAGGAATTCACCCCTCCACTTT
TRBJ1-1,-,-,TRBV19,CASSSGATVLNTEAFF,TGTGCCAGTAGTAGCGGGGCAACCGTTCTGAACACTGAAGCTTTCTTT
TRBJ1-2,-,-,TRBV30,CAWRPGGGYYGYTF,TGTGCCTGGAGGCCTGGGGGAGGTTATTATGGCTACACCTTC
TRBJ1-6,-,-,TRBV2,CASSDLSGLGRSPLHF,TGTGCCAGCAGTGATCTAAGTGGGCTGGGGCGATCACCCCTCCACTTT
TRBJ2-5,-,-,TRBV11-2,CASSLVNFGAGQETQYF,TGTGCCAGCAGCTTAGTCAATTTCGGAGCGGGCCAAGAGACCCAGTACTTC
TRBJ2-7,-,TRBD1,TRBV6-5,CASSRRDRSYEQYF,TGTGCCAGCAGCCGCCGGGACAGATCCTACGAGCAGTACTTC
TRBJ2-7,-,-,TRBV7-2,CASSSRRAGWSYEQYF,TGTGCCAGCAGCTCAAGGAGGGCAGGGTGGTCCTACGAGCAGTACTTC
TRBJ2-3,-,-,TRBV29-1,CSGTPGQHTQYF,TGCAGCGGAACCCCGGGACAACATACGCAGTATTTT
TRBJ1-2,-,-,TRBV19,CASMGEADHFYGYTF,TGTGCCAGTATGGGGGAGGCGGACCATTTCTATGGCTACACCTTC
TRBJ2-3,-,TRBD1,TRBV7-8,CASSRDEGAGDTQYF,TGTGCCAGCAGCCGAGATGAGGGGGCTGGAGATACGCAGTATTTT
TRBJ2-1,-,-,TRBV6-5,CASRPMGPGPNEQFF,TGTGCCAGCAGGCCAATGGGACCCGGGCCCAATGAGCAGTTCTTC
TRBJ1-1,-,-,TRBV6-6,CASSYGGPQLNTEAFF,TGTGCCAGCAGTTACGGTGGTCCTCAGTTGAACACTGAAGCTTTCTTT
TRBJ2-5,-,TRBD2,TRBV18,CASSPTSGGETQYF,TGTGCCAGCTCACCGACTAGCGGGGGTGAGACCCAGTACTTC
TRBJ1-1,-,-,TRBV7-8,CASSLEYSRRTEAFF,TGTGCCAGCAGCTTAGAATACAGTAGAAGAACTGAAGCTTTCTTT
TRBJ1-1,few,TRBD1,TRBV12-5,CASGRGRGTEAFF,TGTGCTAGTGGTAGGGGGCGCGGAACTGAAGCTTTCTTT
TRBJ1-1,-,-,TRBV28,CASSLTPGSTEAFF,TGTGCCAGCAGTTTGACCCCAGGGAGCACTGAAGCTTTCTTT
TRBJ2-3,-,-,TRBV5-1,CASSLERPPQDTQYF,TGCGCCAGCAGCTTGGAAAGGCCACCCCAAGATACGCAGTATTTT
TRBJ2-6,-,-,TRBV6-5,CASVSGANVLTF,TGTGCCAGCGTCTCTGGGGCCAACGTCCTGACTTTC
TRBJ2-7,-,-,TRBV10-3,CAISESKAPYEQYF,TGTGCCATCAGTGAGTCGAAGGCTCCCTACGAGCAGTACTTC